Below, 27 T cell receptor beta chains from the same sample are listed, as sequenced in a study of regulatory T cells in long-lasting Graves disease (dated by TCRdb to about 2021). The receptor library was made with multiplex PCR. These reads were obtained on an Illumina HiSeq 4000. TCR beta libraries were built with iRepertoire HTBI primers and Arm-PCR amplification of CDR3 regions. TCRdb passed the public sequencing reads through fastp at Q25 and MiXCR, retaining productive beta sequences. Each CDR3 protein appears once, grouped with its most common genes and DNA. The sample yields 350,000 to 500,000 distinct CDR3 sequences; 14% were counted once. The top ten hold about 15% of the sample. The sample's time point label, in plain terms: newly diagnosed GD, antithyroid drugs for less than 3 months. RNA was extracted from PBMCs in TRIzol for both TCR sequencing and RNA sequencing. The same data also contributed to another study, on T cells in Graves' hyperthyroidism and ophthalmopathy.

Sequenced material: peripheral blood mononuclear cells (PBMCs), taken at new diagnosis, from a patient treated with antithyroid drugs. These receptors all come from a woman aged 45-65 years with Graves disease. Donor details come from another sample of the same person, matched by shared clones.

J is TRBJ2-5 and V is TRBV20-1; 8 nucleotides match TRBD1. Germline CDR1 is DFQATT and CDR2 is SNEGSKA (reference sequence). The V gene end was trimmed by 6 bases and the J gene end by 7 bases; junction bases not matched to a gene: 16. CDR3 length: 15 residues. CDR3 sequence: CSATQGQESWGTQYF. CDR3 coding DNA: TGCAGTGCAACCCAGGGACAGGAAAGTTGGGGGACCCAGTACTTC.

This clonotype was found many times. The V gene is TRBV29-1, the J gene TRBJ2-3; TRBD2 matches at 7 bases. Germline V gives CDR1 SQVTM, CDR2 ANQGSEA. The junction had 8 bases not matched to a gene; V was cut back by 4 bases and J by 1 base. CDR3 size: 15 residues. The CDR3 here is CSVVGAGVGTDTQYF. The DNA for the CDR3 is TGCAGCGTTGTAGGGGCGGGAGTTGGCACAGATACGCAGTATTTT.

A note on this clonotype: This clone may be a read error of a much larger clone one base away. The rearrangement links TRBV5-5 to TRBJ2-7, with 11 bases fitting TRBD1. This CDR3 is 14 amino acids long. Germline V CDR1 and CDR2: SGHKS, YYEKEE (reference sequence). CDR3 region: CASSQGQGAKERYF. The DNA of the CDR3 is TGTGCCAGCAGCCAAGGACAGGGGGCGAAAGAGCGGTACTTC.

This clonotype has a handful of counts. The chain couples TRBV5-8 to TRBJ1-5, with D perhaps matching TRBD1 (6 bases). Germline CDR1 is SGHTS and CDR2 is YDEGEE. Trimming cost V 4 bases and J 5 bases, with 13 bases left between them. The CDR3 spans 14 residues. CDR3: CASSPVGTHQPQHF. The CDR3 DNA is TGTGCCAGCAGCCCGGTGGGGACACATCAGCCCCAGCATTTT.

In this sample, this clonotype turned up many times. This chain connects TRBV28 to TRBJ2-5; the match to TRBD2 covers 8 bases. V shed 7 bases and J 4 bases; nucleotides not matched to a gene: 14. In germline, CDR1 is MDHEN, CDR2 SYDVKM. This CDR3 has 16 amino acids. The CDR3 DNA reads TGTGCCAGCACAGCGGGAGATCGGGTGAGCGGAGAGACCCAGTACTTC. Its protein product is CASTAGDRVSGETQYF. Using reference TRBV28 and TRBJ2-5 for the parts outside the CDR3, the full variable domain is DVKVTQSSRYLVKRTGEKVFLECVQDMDHENMFWYRQDPGLGLRLIYFSYDVKMKEKGDIPEGYSVSREKKERFSLILESASTNQTSMYLCASTAGDRVSGETQYFGPGTRLLVL.

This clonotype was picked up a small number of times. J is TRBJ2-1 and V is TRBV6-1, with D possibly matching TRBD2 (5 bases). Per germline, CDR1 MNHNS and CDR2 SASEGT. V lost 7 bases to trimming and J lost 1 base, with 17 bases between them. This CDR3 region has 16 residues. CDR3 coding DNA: TGTGCCAGCATTCTTATCGCCGGAGGATCCTACAATGAGCAGTTCTTC. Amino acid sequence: CASILIAGGSYNEQFF.

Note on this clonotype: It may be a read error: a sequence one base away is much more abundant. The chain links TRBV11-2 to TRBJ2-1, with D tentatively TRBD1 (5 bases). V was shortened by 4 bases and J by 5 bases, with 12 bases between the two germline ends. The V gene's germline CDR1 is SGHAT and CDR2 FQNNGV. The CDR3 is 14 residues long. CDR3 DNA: TGTGCCAGCAGCTCAGTTAGGGGCGACAATGAGCAGTTCTTC. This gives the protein CASSSVRGDNEQFF.

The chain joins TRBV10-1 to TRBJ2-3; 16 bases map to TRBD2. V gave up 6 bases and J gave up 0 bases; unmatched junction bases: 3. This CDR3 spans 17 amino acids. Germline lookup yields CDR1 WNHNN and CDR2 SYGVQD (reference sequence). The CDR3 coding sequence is TGCGCCAGCAGGGGACTAGCGGGAGGGCGAAGCACAGATACGCAGTATTTT. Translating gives CASRGLAGGRSTDTQYF.

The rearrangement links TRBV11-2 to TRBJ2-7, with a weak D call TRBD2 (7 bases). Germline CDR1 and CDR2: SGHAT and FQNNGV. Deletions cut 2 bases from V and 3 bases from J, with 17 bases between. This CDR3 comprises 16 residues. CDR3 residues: CASSLMGGGKVYEQYF. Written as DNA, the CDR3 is TGTGCCAGCAGCTTAATGGGAGGGGGAAAGGTCTACGAGCAGTACTTC.

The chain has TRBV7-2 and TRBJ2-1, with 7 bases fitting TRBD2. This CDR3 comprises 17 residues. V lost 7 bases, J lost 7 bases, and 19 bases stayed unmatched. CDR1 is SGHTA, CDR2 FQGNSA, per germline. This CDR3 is CASITPAGTKEGNEQFF. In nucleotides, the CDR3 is TGTGCCAGCATTACACCTGCCGGGACTAAAGAGGGGAATGAGCAGTTCTTC.

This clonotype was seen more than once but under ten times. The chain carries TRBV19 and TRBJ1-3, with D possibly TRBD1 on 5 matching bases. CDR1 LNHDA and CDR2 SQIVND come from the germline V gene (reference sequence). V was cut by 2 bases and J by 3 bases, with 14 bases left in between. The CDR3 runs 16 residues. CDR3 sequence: CASSISGTAGGNTIYF. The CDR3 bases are TGTGCCAGTAGTATATCGGGGACTGCAGGTGGAAACACCATATATTTT.

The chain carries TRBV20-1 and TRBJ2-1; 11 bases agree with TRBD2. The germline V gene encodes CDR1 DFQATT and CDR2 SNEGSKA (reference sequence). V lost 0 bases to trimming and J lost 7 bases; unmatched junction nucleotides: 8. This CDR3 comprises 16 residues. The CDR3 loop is CSARDVLAGAGNEQFF. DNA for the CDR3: TGCAGTGCTAGAGATGTACTAGCGGGAGCGGGTAATGAGCAGTTCTTC.

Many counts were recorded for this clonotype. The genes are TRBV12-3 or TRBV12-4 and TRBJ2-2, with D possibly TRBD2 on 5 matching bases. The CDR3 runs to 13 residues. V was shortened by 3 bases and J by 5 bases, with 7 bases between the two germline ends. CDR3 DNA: TGTGCCAGCAGTTTCGGGAAAACCGGGGAGCTGTTTTTT. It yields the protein CASSFGKTGELFF.

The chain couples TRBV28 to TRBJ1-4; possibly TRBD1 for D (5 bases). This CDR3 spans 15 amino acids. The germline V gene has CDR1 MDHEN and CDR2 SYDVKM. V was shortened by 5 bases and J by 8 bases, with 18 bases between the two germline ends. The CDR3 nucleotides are TGTGCCAGCAGTAGCCCAGGTGCTGGGGACGAAAAACTGTTTTTT. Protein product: CASSSPGAGDEKLFF.

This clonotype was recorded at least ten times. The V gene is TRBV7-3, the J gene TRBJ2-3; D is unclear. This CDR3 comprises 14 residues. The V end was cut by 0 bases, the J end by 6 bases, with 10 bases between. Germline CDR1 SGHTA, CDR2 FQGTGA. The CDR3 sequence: CASSLTLGADTQYF. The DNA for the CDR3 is TGTGCCAGCAGCTTAACTTTGGGCGCGGATACGCAGTATTTT.

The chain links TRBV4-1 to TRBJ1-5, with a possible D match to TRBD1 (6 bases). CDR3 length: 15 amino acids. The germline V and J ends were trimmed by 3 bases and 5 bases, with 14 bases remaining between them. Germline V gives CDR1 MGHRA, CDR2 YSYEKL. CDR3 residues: CASSQVTGIYQPQHF. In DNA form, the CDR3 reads TGCGCCAGCAGCCAGGTTACAGGGATTTATCAGCCCCAGCATTTT.

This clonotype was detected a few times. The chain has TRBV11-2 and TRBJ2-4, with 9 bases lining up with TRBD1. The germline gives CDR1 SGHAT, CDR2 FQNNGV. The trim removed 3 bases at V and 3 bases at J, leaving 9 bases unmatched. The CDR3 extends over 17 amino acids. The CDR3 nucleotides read TGTGCCAGCAGCTTGATACCGGGACAGGGCGTCAAAAACATTCAGTACTTC. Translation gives CASSLIPGQGVKNIQYF.

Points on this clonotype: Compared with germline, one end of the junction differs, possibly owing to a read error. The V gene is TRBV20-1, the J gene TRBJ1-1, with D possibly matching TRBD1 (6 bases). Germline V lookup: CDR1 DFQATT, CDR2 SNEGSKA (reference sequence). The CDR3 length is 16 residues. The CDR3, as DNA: TGCAGTGCTAAACGACAGGCGTTACCCATGAACACTGAAGATTTCTTT. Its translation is CSAKRQALPMNTEDFF.

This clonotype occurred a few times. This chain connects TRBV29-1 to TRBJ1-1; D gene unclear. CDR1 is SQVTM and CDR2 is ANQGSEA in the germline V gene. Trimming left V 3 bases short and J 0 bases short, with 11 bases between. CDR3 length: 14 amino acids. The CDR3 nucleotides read TGCAGCGTTGATCCCGAGTTTATGAACACTGAAGCTTTCTTT. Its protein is CSVDPEFMNTEAFF.

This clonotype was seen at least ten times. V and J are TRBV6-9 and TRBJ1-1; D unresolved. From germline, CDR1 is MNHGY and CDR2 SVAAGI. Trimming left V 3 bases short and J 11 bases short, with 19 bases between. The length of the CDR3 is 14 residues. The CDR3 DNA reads TGTGCCAGCAGTTACTGGCGTCTGGGTATGGATGCTTTCTTT. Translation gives CASSYWRLGMDAFF.

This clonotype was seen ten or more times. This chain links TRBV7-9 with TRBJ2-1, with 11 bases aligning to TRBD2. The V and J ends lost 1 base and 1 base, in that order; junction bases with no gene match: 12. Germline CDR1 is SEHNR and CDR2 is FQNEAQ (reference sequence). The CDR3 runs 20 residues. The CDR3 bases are TGTGCCAGCAGCTTAGAGATGGCTCTAGCGGGAGGCAGGTCCTACAATGAGCAGTTCTTC. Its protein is CASSLEMALAGGRSYNEQFF. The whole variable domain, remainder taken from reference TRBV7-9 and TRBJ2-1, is DTGVSQNPRHKITKRGQNVTFRCDPISEHNRLYWYRQTLGQGPEFLTYFQNEAQLEKSRLLSDRFSAERPKGSFSTLEIQRTEQGDSAMYLCASSLEMALAGGRSYNEQFFGPGTRLTVL.

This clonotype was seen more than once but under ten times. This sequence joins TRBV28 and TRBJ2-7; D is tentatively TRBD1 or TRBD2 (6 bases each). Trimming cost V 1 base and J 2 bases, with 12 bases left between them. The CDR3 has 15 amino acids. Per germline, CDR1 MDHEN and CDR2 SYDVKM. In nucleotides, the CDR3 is TGTGCCAGCAGTTTATTTGGGGGGCCAACCTACGAGCAGTACTTC. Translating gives CASSLFGGPTYEQYF.

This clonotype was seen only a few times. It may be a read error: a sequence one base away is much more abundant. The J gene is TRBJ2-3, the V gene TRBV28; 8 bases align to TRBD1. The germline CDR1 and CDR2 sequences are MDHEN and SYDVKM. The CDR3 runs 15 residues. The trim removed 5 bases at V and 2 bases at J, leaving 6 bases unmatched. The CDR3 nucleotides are TGTGCCAGCAGTCGGGACAGGATATACACAGATACGCAGTATTTT. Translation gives CASSRDRIYTDTQYF.

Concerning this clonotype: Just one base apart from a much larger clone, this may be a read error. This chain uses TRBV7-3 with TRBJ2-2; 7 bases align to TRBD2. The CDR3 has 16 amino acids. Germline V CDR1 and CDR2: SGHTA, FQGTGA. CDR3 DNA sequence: TGTGCCAGCAGCCCCCAGACTAGCAGTGACACCGGGGAGCTGCTTTTT. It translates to CASSPQTSSDTGELLF.

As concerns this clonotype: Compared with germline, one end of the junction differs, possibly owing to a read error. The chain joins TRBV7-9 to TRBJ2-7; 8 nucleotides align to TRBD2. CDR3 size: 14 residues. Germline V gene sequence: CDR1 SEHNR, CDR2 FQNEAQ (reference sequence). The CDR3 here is CASSAGGGSYEQYF. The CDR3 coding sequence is TGCGCCAGCAGCGCCGGGGGGGGGTCCTACGAGCAGTACTTC.

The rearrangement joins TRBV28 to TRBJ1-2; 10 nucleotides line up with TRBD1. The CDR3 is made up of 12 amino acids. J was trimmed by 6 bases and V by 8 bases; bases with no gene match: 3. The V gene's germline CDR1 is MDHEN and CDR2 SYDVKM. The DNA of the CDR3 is TGTGCCAGCTGGGGACAGGGGAATGGCTACACCTTC. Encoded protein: CASWGQGNGYTF.

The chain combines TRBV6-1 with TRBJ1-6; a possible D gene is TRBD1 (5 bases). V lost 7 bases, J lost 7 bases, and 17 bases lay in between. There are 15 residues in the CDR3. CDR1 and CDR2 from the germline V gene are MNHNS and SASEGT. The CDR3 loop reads CASMRNRKINSPLHF. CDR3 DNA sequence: TGTGCCAGCATGAGAAACAGGAAGATAAATTCACCCCTCCACTTT.